Below, one TCR beta chain is given with its context. These data belong to a study of blood T cell repertoires in COVID-19. Across the study: The origin of the acute and convalescent COVID-19 samples was the United States, Italy and Spain. Nucleic acid was either cDNA or gDNA, and it came from T cells, B-cell-depleted T cells, or PBMCs.

The CDR3 spans 14 residues. Trimming stripped 4 bases from V and 8 bases from J, with 15 bases between. Germline V gene sequence: CDR1 SGDLS, CDR2 YYNGEE. Here immunoSEQ multiplex PCR was the method, and the copy in TCRdb shows in-frame clones only, minus some. The sample lists hundreds of thousands of clones, about nine tenths occurring once. The clonotype comes from a man in his sixties who had recovered from COVID-19. V is TRBV9 and J is TRBJ1-4; D is undetermined. The sample taken for sequencing was PBMCs or T cells enriched from blood (not recorded which). CDR3 sequence: CASSLGSTREKLFF. The CDR3 region has the DNA TGTGCCAGCAGCCTAGGATCCACTAGGGAAAAACTGTTTTTT.